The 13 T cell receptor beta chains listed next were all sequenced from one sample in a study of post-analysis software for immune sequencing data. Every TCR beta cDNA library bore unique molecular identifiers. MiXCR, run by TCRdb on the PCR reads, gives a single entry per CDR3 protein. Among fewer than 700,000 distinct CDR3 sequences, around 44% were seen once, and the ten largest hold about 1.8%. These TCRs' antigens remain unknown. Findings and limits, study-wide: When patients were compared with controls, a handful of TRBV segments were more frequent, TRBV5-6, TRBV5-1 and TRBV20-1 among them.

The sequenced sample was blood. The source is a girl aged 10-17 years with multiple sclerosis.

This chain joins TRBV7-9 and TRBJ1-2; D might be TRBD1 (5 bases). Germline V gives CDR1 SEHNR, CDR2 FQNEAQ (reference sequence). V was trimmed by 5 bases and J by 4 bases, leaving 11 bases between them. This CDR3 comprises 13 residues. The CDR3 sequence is CASSLEGFYGYTF. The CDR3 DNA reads TGTGCCAGCAGCCTGGAGGGGTTCTATGGCTACACCTTC.

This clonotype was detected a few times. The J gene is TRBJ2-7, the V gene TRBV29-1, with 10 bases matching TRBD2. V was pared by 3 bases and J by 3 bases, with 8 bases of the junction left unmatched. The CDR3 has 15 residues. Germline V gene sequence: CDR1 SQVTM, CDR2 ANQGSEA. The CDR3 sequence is CSVEGRAGGDYEQYF. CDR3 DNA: TGCAGCGTTGAGGGACGAGCGGGAGGGGACTACGAGCAGTACTTC.

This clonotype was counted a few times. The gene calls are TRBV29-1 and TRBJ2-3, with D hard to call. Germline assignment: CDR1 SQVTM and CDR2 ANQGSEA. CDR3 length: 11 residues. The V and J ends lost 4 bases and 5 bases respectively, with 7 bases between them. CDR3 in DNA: TGCAGCGTTGTTAAGGGAGATACGCAGTATTTT. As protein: CSVVKGDTQYF.

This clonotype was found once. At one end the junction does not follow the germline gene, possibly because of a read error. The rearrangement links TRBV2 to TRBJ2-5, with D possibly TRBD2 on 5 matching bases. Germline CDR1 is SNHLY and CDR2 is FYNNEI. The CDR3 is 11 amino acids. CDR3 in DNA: TGTGCCAGCAGTGTTGGGGAGACCCGGTACTTC. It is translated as CASSVGETRYF.

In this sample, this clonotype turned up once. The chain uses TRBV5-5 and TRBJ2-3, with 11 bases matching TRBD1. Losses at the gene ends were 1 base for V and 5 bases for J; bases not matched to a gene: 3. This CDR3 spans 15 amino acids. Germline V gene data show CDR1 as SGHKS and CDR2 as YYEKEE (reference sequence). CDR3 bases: TGTGCCAGCAGCTTGTTGGGACAGGGGGTAGATACGCAGTATTTT. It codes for CASSLLGQGVDTQYF.

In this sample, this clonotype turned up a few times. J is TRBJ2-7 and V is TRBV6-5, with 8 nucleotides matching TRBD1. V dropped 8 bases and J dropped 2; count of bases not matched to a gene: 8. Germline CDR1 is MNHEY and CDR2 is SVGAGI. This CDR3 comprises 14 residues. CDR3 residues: CASSGGTGPYEQYF. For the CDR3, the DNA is TGTGCCAGCTCTGGCGGGACAGGTCCCTACGAGCAGTACTTC.

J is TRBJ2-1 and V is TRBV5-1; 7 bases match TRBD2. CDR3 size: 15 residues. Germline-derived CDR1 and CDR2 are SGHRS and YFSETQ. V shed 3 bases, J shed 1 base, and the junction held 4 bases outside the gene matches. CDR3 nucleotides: TGCGCCAGCAGCTCCCTAGCGGAGTCCTACAATGAGCAGTTCTTC. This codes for CASSSLAESYNEQFF.

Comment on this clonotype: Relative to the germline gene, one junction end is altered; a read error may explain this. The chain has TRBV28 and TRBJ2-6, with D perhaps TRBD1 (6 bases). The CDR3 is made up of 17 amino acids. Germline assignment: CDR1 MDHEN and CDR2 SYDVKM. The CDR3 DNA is TGTGTCAGCAGTACCCATCAGGGGCAACCTGGGGCCAGCGTCCTGACTTTC. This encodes CVSSTHQGQPGASVLTF.

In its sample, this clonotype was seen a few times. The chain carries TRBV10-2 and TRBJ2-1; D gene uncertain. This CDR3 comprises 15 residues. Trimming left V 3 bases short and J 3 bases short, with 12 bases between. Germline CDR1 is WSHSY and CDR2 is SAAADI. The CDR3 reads CASSERDSGYNEQFF. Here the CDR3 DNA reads TGCGCCAGCAGTGAAAGAGATTCAGGCTACAATGAGCAGTTCTTC.

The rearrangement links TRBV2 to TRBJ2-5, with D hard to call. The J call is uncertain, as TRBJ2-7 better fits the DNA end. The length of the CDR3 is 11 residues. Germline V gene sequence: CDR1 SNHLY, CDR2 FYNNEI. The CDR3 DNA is TGTGCCAGCAGTGAGTCCCGCGAGCAGTACTTC. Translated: CASSESREQYF.

CDR3 bases: TGTGCCAGCAGCTTAACGTTTAGCGGGGGGGCGGAGCAGTTCTTC. It codes for CASSLTFSGGAEQFF. This chain connects TRBV7-3 to TRBJ2-1, with 11 bases identical to TRBD2. V lost 0 bases to trimming and J lost 10 bases; unmatched junction nucleotides: 5. CDR1 SGHTA and CDR2 FQGTGA come from the germline V gene. The CDR3 covers 15 residues.

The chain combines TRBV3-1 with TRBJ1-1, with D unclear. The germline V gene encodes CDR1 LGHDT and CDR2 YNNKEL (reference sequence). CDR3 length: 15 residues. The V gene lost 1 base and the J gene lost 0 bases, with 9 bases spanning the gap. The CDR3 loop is CASSQVRTVNTEAFF. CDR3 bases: TGTGCCAGCAGCCAAGTTAGGACGGTGAACACTGAAGCTTTCTTT.

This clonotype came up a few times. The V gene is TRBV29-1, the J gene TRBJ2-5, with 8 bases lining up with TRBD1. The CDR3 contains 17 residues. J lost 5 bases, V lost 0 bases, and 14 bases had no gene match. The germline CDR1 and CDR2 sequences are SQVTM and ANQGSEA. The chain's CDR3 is CSVEDPGQAAPEETQYF. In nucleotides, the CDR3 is TGCAGCGTTGAAGACCCGGGACAGGCCGCCCCGGAGGAGACCCAGTACTTC.